These 8 T cell receptor beta chains were sequenced from one sample in a study of early stage breast cancer tumors. Libraries were prepared by immunoSEQ multiplex PCR; TCRdb keeps only in-frame clonotypes and omits some of them. Here the sample spans just over 50,000 clones, around 78% being singletons. The sample comprised blood. The receptors derive from a person aged 40-50 years with breast cancer.

This chain connects TRBV25-1 to TRBJ1-4; a weak D match, TRBD1 (5 bases). V was trimmed by 6 bases and J by 8 bases, leaving 16 bases between them. There are 14 residues in the CDR3. From germline, CDR1 is MGHDK and CDR2 SYGVNS. CDR3 sequence reads: CASRETGPGEKLFF. As DNA, the CDR3 is TGTGCCAGCAGGGAGACGGGGCCAGGCGAAAAACTGTTTTTT.

This chain uses TRBV5-5 with TRBJ1-1; maybe TRBD1 (5 bases). The CDR3 runs 15 residues. Germline V gene data show CDR1 as SGHKS and CDR2 as YYEKEE (reference sequence). Trimming took off 0 bases at V and 0 bases at J, with 9 bases between the two ends. CDR3 in amino acids: CASSLGLGVNTEAFF. The CDR3 DNA is TGTGCCAGCAGCTTGGGGTTAGGGGTGAACACTGAAGCTTTCTTT.

The chain joins TRBV30 to TRBJ1-5; perhaps TRBD1 as D (6 bases). Germline CDR1 reads GTSNPN; CDR2 reads SVGIG (reference sequence). The CDR3 runs 13 residues. Trimming stripped 0 bases from V and 7 bases from J, with 10 bases between. The CDR3 region has the DNA TGTGCCTGGAGTGTACAGGGACGGCAGCCCCAGCATTTT. Residues: CAWSVQGRQPQHF.

The chain couples TRBV30 to TRBJ2-5, with D tentatively TRBD1 (6 bases). The V gene lost 0 bases and the J gene lost 2 bases, with 16 bases spanning the gap. CDR1 GTSNPN and CDR2 SVGIG come from the germline V gene (reference sequence). The CDR3 consists of 16 residues. The DNA for the CDR3 is TGTGCCTGGAGTGTACCCCCACTTAGGGGGCAAGAGACCCAGTACTTC. It specifies CAWSVPPLRGQETQYF.

The chain is built from TRBV25-1 and TRBJ1-1, with D possibly TRBD1 on 6 matching bases. The CDR3 spans 16 residues. Germline loops: CDR1 MGHDK, CDR2 SYGVNS. The V gene lost 3 bases and the J gene lost 1 base, with 15 bases spanning the gap. CDR3 loop: CASSDTRKGGNTEAFF. The CDR3 region has the DNA TGTGCCAGCAGTGACACCAGAAAAGGGGGGAACACTGAAGCTTTCTTT.

CDR3 sequence reads: CASSSEGAANNEKLFF. In DNA form, the CDR3 reads TGTGCCAGCAGCTCAGAGGGGGCGGCGAATAATGAAAAACTGTTTTTT. The chain recombines TRBV7-9 with TRBJ1-4, with 7 bases lining up with TRBD1. This CDR3 comprises 16 residues. Per germline, CDR1 SEHNR and CDR2 FQNEAQ (reference sequence). Trimming cost V 4 bases and J 4 bases; bases outside gene matches: 9.

The chain uses TRBV7-9 and TRBJ2-7, with a weak D call TRBD1 (5 bases). Trimming removed 0 bases from V and 3 bases from J, with 9 bases in between. The CDR3 has 14 residues. The germline V gene has CDR1 SEHNR and CDR2 FQNEAQ (reference sequence). The CDR3 DNA reads TGTGCCAGCAGCTTAGCGCAGGGTCTCTACGAGCAGTACTTC. Translated: CASSLAQGLYEQYF.

The V gene is TRBV5-4, the J gene TRBJ2-4, with unresolved D. The CDR3 has 13 amino acids. The ends were cut back, 1 base at V and 8 bases at J, with 10 bases in the middle. From germline, CDR1 is SGHNT and CDR2 YYREEE (reference sequence). The CDR3 sequence: CASSLKGTDIQYF. In DNA form, the CDR3 reads TGTGCCAGCAGCTTGAAGGGTACAGACATTCAGTACTTC.